This paragraph covers one T cell receptor (beta chain) sequence. The target antigen is unknown. The data derive from a study of vaccination effects on CD4 cells after COVID-19. Prior to sequencing, the ViraFEST assay stimulated PBMC with viral peptide pools, which expanded the antigen-specific CD4+ T cells. The authors isolated CD4+ T cells after around 11 days of culture. The person had PCR-confirmed SARS-CoV-2 infection between March and December 2020. Days 3 and 7 were when half the medium was replaced with IL-2 medium. Produced via immunoSEQ multiplex PCR; TCRdb's table is partial and in-frame only. The table has about 22,000 clones, about four fifths seen once. V lost 2 bases and J 1 base, leaving 2 bases between the germline ends. The CDR3 is made up of 12 amino acids. Germline V gene sequence: CDR1 KGHSH, CDR2 LQKENI.

The chain employs TRBV18 and TRBJ1-1, with D unresolved. This sequence originates from a human donor who had a prior SARS-CoV-2 infection. The material was CD4+ T cells from PBMCs cultured with a peptide pool, obtained before COVID-19 vaccination. The CDR3 sequence is CASSPTNTEAFF. Here the CDR3 DNA reads TGTGCCAGCTCACCAACGAACACTGAAGCTTTCTTT.